This is a list of T cell receptor beta chains from one sample in a study of T cell repertoires in cytomegalovirus infection. One entry per CDR3 protein, called by TCRdb with MiXCR from the reads. The repertoire has around 530,000 distinct CDR3 sequences, about a quarter of them found once; the top ten carry over 10%. Sequencing used PBMCs. All receptors derive from a human donor in good health (CMV status not recorded). Some clones in this sample may be carry-over from other donors' samples. The CDR3 runs from the conserved cysteine through the conserved F or W. D genes are given only for firm matches. The size entry is marked missing in some rows and otherwise reads once, few, many or a size class.

abundance	d_gene	v_gene	j_gene	CDR3nt	CDR3aa
.	TRBD2	TRBV7-2	TRBJ2-1	TGTGCCAGCAGCTTAGTCGGGCTAGCGGGAAACAATGAGCAGTTCTTC	CASSLVGLAGNNEQFF
many	TRBD2	TRBV7-7	TRBJ2-2	TGTGCCAGCAGCACCCTAGCGGGAGGGCGACACGGGGAGCTGTTTTTT	CASSTLAGGRHGELFF
few	.	TRBV9	TRBJ1-1	TGTGCCAGCAGCGTAGGACACTCGTCGAACACTGAAGCTTTCTTT	CASSVGHSSNTEAFF
.	.	TRBV28	TRBJ2-1	TGTGCCAGTGTTGCGGGATCATCATACAATGAGCAGTTCTTC	CASVAGSSYNEQFF
.	TRBD1	TRBV19	TRBJ2-5	TGTGCCAGTACTCGACAGGGGGACCAAGAGACCCAGTACTTC	CASTRQGDQETQYF
.	.	TRBV2	TRBJ2-5	TGTGCCAGCAGTGAAGGGGACTTTAATCGGGAGACCCAGTACTTC	CASSEGDFNRETQYF
.	TRBD1	TRBV9	TRBJ1-1	TGTGCCAGCAGCGTGACAGGGGCGGTGGCTGAAGCTTTCTTT	CASSVTGAVAEAFF
.	.	TRBV9	TRBJ2-1	TGTGCCAGCAGCGTAGCCTCCGACAATGAGCAGTTCTTC	CASSVASDNEQFF
few	TRBD1	TRBV7-9	TRBJ1-1	TGTGCCAGCAGCTTAGTCCAGGGCAGGGGGCATACTGAAGCTTTCTTT	CASSLVQGRGHTEAFF
.	.	TRBV11-3	TRBJ2-1	TGTGCCAGCAGGGGGGGATCGGGCAATGAGCAGTTCTTC	CASRGGSGNEQFF
.	.	TRBV7-2	TRBJ2-7	TGTGCCAGCAGCTTAGTAGTGACCGTCTCCTACGAGCAGTACTTC	CASSLVVTVSYEQYF
once	.	TRBV29-1	TRBJ1-1	TGCAGCGCTAACGGGGGGGTGAACACTGAAGCTTTCTTT	CSANGGVNTEAFF
few	TRBD1	TRBV6-1	TRBJ1-4	TGTGCCAGCAGGAACACGGACAGGGGAACTAATGAAAAACTGTTTTTT	CASRNTDRGTNEKLFF
.	.	TRBV7-3	TRBJ1-6	TGTGCCAGCAGCTTAAGGGGGGCTTGGTCACCCCTCCACTTT	CASSLRGAWSPLHF
.	.	TRBV28	TRBJ2-1	TGTGCCAGCAGTTTTCCCCCTCTGTGGAATGAGCAGTTCTTC	CASSFPPLWNEQFF
.	TRBD1	TRBV19	TRBJ1-1	TGTGCCAGTATTGACAGGGGTATCACTGAAGCTTTCTTT	CASIDRGITEAFF
.	.	TRBV27	TRBJ2-2	TGTGCCAGCAGTTCACCCATGCGGTACACCGGGGAGCTGTTTTTT	CASSSPMRYTGELFF
few	.	TRBV11-2	TRBJ2-2	TGTGCCAGCAGCAGCGGGCACCACCTCACCGGGGAGCTGTTTTTT	CASSSGHHLTGELFF
.	TRBD1	TRBV28	TRBJ1-2	TGTGCCAGCAGTGTGGGGACAGAAGTCAATGGCTACACCTTC	CASSVGTEVNGYTF
few	.	TRBV5-8	TRBJ2-1	TGTGCCAGCAGCCCGGCTGTATGGGCATATGGGTACAATGAGCAGTTCTTC	CASSPAVWAYGYNEQFF
.	.	TRBV18	TRBJ1-5	TGTGCCAGCTCACCGCGCCGAGGGGGGGCGAGCAATCAGCCCCAGCATTTT	CASSPRRGGASNQPQHF
.	TRBD1	TRBV7-8	TRBJ1-1	TGTGCCAGCAGCTTGACAGGGATTAGGACTGAAGCTTTCTTT	CASSLTGIRTEAFF
.	.	TRBV10-3	TRBJ2-1	TGTGCCATCAGTGAGTCCCAGGCCGGAGCCCTTTACAATGAGCAGTTCTTC	CAISESQAGALYNEQFF
many	TRBD2	TRBV7-7	TRBJ2-2	TGTGCTAGCAGCTTATGGCGGGAGGGCACCGGGGAGCTGTTTTTT	CASSLWREGTGELFF